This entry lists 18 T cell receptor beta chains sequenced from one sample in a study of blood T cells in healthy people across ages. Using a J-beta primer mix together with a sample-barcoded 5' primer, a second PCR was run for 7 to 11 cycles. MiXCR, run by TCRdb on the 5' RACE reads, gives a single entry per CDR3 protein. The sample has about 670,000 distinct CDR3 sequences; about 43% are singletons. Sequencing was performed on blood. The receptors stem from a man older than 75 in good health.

CDR3 residues: CASSQGQTNTGELFF. Here the CDR3 DNA reads TGTGCCAGCAGCCAGGGACAGACGAACACCGGGGAGCTGTTTTTT. The V call is TRBV7-2, the J call TRBJ2-2, with 7 bases lining up with TRBD1. The CDR3 sequence is 15 residues long. V shed 5 bases and J 0 bases; nucleotides not matched to a gene: 3. Germline assignment: CDR1 SGHTA and CDR2 FQGNSA.

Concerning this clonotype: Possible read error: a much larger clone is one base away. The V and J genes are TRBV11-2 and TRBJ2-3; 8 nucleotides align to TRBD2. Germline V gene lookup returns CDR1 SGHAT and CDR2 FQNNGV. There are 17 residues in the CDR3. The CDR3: CASSSPREGRGTDAQYF. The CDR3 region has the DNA TGTGCCAGCAGCTCCCCCCGGGAGGGCCGGGGCACAGATGCGCAGTATTTT.

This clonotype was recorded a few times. CDR3 bases: TGTGCCAGCAGCCAAGATTCGGGACAGCACTCTGGGGCCAACGTCCTGACTTTC. Translating it yields CASSQDSGQHSGANVLTF. The V call is TRBV14, the J call TRBJ2-6; 7 nucleotides agree with TRBD1. Germline V CDR1 and CDR2: SGHDN, FVKESK. V was pared by 0 bases and J by 0 bases, with 5 bases of the junction left unmatched. The CDR3 is made up of 18 amino acids. The full variable domain, in which reference TRBV14 and TRBJ2-6 provide the parts outside the CDR3, is EAGVTQFPSHSVIEKGQTVTLRCDPISGHDNLYWYRRVMGKEIKFLLHFVKESKQDESGMPNNRFLAERTGGTYSTLKVQPAELEDSGVYFCASSQDSGQHSGANVLTFGAGSRLTVL.

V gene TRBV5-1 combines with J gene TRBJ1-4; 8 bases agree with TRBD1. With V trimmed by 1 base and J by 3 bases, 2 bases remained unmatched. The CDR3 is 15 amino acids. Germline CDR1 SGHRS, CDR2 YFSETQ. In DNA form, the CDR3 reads TGCGCCAGCAGCTTGTCAGGGGGCTCTAATGAAAAACTGTTTTTT. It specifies CASSLSGGSNEKLFF.

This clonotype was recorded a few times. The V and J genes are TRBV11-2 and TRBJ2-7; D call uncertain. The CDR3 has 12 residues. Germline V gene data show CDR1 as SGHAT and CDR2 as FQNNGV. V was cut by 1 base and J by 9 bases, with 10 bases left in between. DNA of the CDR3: TGTGCCAGCAGCTTAGTGGGGTTAGGGCAGTACTTC. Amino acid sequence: CASSLVGLGQYF.

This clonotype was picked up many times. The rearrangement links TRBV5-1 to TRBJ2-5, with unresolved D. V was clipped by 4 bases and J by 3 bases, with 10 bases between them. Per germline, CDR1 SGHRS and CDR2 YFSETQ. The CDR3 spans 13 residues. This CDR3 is CASSQPSEETQYF. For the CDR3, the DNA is TGCGCCAGCAGCCAGCCGAGCGAAGAGACCCAGTACTTC. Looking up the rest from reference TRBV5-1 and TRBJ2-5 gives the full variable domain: KAGVTQTPRYLIKTRGQQVTLSCSPISGHRSVSWYQQTPGQGLQFLFEYFSETQRNKGNFPGRFSGRQFSNSRSEMNVSTLELGDSALYLCASSQPSEETQYFGPGTRLLVL.

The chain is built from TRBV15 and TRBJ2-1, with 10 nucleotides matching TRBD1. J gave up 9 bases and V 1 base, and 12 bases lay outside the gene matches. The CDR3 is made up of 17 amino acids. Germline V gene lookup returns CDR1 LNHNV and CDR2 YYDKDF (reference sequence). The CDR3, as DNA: TGTGCCACCAGCAGAGCGGGGGGTGGGGGACAGGGGAGTGAGCAGTTCTTC. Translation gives CATSRAGGGGQGSEQFF.

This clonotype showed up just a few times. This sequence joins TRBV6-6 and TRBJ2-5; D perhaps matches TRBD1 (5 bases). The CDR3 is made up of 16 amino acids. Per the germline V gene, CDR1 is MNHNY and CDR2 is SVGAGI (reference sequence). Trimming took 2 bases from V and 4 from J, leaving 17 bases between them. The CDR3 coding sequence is TGTGCCAGCAGTTACCCAACGGACCTGGGGCGAGAGACCCAGTACTTC. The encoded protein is CASSYPTDLGRETQYF.

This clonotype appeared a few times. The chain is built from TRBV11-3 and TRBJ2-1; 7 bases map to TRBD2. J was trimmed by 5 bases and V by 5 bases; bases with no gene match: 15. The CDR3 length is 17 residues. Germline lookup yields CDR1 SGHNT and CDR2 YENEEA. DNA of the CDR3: TGTGCCAGCAGCCCCGAAGCGGGACCGACTAAACACAATGAGCAGTTCTTC. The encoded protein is CASSPEAGPTKHNEQFF.

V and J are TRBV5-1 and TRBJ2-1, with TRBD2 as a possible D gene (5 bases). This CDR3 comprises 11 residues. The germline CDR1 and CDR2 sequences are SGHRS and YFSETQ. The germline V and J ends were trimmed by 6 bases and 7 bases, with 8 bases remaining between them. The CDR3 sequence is CASTGGNEQFF. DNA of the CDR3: TGCGCCAGCACCGGAGGTAATGAGCAGTTCTTC.

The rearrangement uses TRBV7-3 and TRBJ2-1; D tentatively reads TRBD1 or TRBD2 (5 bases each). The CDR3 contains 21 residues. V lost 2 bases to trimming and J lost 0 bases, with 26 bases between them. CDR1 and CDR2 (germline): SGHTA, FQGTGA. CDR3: CASSLSGAGTSHARSYNEQFF. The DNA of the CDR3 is TGTGCCAGCAGCTTATCTGGAGCCGGGACCTCTCATGCACGCTCCTACAATGAGCAGTTCTTC. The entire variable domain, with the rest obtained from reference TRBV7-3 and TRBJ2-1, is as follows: GAGVSQTPSNKVTEKGKYVELRCDPISGHTALYWYRQSLGQGPEFLIYFQGTGAADDSGLPNDRFFAVRPEGSVSTLKIQRTERGDSAVYLCASSLSGAGTSHARSYNEQFFGPGTRLTVL.

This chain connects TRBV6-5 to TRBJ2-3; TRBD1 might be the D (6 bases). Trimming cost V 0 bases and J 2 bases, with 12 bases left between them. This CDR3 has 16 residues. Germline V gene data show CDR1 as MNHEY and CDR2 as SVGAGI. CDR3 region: CASSYSTGRPTDTQYF. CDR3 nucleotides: TGTGCCAGCAGTTACTCGACAGGAAGGCCCACAGATACGCAGTATTTT.

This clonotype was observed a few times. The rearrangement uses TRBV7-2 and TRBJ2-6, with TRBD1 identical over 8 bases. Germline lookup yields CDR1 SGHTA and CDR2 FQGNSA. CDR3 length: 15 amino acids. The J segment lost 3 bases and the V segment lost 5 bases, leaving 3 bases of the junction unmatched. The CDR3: CASSTRGRGANVLTF. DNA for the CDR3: TGTGCCAGCAGCACCAGGGGGCGTGGGGCCAACGTCCTGACTTTC.

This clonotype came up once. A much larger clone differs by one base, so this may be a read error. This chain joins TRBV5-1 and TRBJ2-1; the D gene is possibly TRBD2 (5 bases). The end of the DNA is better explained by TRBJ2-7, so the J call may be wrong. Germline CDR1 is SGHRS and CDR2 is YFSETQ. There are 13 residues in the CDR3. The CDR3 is CASSQRTLNEQYF. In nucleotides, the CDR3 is TGCGCCAGCAGCCAGCGGACTCTCAATGAGCAGTACTTC.

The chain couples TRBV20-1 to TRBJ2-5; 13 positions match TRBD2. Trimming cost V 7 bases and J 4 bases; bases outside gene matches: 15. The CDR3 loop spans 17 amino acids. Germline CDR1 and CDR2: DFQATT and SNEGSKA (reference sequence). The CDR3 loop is CSVNSFGTSGILETQYF. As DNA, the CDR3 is TGCAGTGTTAATTCGTTTGGGACTAGCGGGATCCTAGAGACCCAGTACTTC.

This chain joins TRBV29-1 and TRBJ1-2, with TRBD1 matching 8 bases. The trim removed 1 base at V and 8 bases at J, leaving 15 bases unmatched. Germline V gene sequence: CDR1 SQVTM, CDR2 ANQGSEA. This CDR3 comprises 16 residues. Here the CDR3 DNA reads TGCAGCGTTGAAGCCCCTAACAGGGGGGAGCTATTCGGCTACACCTTC. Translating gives CSVEAPNRGELFGYTF.

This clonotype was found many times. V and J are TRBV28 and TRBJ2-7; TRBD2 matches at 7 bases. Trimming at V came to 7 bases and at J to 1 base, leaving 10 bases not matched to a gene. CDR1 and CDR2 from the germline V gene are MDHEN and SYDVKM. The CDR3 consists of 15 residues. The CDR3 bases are TGTGCCAGCATTCCACGCCCCGGGGGGTCCTACGAGCAGTACTTC. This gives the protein CASIPRPGGSYEQYF.

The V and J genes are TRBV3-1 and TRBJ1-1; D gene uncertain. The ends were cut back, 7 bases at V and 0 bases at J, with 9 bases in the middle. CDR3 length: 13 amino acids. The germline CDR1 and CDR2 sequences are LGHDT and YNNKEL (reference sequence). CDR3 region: CASTAKMNTEAFF. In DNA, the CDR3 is TGTGCCAGCACCGCAAAAATGAACACTGAAGCTTTCTTT.